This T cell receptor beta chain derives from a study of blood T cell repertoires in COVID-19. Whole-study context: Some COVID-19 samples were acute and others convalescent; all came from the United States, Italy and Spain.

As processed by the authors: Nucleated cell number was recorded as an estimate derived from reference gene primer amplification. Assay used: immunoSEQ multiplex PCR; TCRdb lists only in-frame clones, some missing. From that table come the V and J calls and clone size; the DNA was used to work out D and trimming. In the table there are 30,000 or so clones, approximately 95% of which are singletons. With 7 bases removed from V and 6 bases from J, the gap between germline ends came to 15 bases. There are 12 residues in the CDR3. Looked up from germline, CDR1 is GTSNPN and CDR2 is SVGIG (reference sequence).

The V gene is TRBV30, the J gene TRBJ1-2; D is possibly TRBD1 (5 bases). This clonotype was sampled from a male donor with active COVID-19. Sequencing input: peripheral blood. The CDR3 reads CASGRDLDGYTF. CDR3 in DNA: TGTGCCTCCGGCCGGGACTTAGATGGCTACACCTTC.